The 2 T cell receptor beta chains below were found in one sample sequenced in a study of T-cell reconstitution after alpha-beta-depleted transplantation in children (dated by TCRdb to 2016 to 2017). The library was prepared using PCR. The run used an Illumina HiSeq 2500. Molecular barcoding was employed in the preparation of TCR libraries, with unique molecular identifiers being used to normalize TCRbeta repertoire quantification. TCRdb reran the public reads through fastp at Q25 and MiXCR, keeping productive beta chains. Every CDR3 protein is listed once, alongside the most common genes and DNA of its rows. Within this sample are fewer than 200,000 distinct CDR3 sequences, with about 6.8% of them counted one time only. Of the sample, 3% to 3.5% falls within the top ten clones. This specimen consisted of PBMCs from the stem cell graft donor, obtained from the stem cell graft. All receptors come from a human donor who donated a stem cell graft to a child with Wiskott-Aldrich syndrome.

Concerning this clonotype itself: A much larger clone lies a single base off, so this may be a read error. J is TRBJ2-4 and V is TRBV5-1; weak D call: TRBD2 (5 bases). The CDR3 sequence is 11 residues long. Trimming stripped 7 bases from V and 6 bases from J, with 8 bases between. The germline V gene encodes CDR1 SGHRS and CDR2 YFSETQ. CDR3 DNA sequence: TGCGCCAGCGGACTGGGAAACATTCAGTACTTC. Amino acids: CASGLGNIQYF.

This clonotype has a count of ten or more. This chain uses TRBV7-9 with TRBJ1-4; tentative D call: TRBD1 (6 bases). The CDR3 length is 16 residues. Germline CDR1 SEHNR, CDR2 FQNEAQ (reference sequence). V was trimmed by 4 bases and J by 8 bases, leaving 20 bases between them. The CDR3 loop is CASSSRLRGGTEKLFF. The CDR3 nucleotides are TGTGCCAGCAGCTCCCGACTCAGGGGAGGCACCGAAAAACTGTTTTTT.